What follows describes a single T cell receptor (beta chain). This clonotype was found a few times. Its antigen remains unidentified. It has no much larger one-base neighbor in the sample; base qualities were not kept. Every donor was a healthy Caucasian. Three unrelated non-twin adults were also sequenced: a male aged 18 to 29, a male aged 50 to 60 and a female aged 50 to 60. Miltenyi CD45RO+ enrichment and human naive T-cell isolation kits were used to isolate memory (CD45RO+) and naive T cells from PBMC. The sample belongs to a study of identical twins (dated by TCRdb to 2016 to 2017). For the study in its entirety: To test whether fetal clonotypes persist, this study deep-sequenced TCR alpha and beta repertoires from monozygotic twins, from unrelated adults of various ages, and from cord blood. To rule out contamination, the twin experiments were replicated at different times with different library preparation protocols.

Overall study results and their limits: Because the same donors could not be followed over many years, the conclusions depended on cross-sectional statistical analysis. Recombination models systematically underestimated out-of-frame TCR alpha sharing in monozygotic twins but agreed with sharing between unrelated individuals. Fewer insertions were carried by abundant cord blood beta clonotypes, a similar but weaker trend appeared in young adult naive repertoires, and no such trend appeared in memory repertoires. Zero-insertion analyses could be partly confounded by invariant T cells such as MAIT and iNKT, although diverse VJ usage argued against such confounding for most clonotypes. Compared with coincidental sharing between unrelated individuals, an excess of low generation-probability sequences was observed among out-of-frame TCR alpha sequences shared between twins. A weaker excess of twin sharing was found in beta out-of-frame sequences because the signal-to-noise ratio was lowered by fewer shared sequences.

Libraries were built with 5' RACE. The listed sequencing device is Illumina HiSeq 2000. A universal primer binding site was introduced by template switching, and a unique molecular identifier was present in the final cDNA, enabling accurate counting of TCR cDNA molecules. Specific primers in the conserved constant-segment region were used to synthesize first-strand cDNA for TCR alpha and beta chains. To control for contamination, each cDNA library was double barcoded with a SMART-Mk sample barcode plus Illumina barcodes. TruSeq adapter sequences along with Illumina sample barcodes were introduced in two successive PCR steps. The TCR alpha and beta cDNA libraries were sequenced on the Illumina HiSeq platform using custom primers. The study's processing was this. MiGEC processed the raw reads to extract unique molecular identifiers, while MiXCR was used to determine the CDR3 positions. For each individual, recombination models were inferred using an EM algorithm with the repgenHMM and IGoR tools. Shared clonotype analysis was performed with the tcR package in R, normalizing sharing by the product of cloneset sizes. Out-of-frame nonproductive sequences were analyzed to study raw recombination free of thymic and clonal selection effects. Using fastp at Q25 and MiXCR, TCRdb reprocessed the public reads and kept productive beta chains. Under each unique CDR3 protein, matching rows form one entry showing the most common genes and DNA. Here the V and J calls rest on TCRdb's processing, not on the authors' analysis. The sample yields approximately 670,000 distinct CDR3 sequences; approximately 6% were counted once. Around 2% of the sample goes to the ten largest clones.

In the germline V gene (reference sequence), CDR1 corresponds to MNHEY and CDR2 to SMNVEV. The CDR3 covers 15 residues, taking in both the cysteine and the phenylalanine. The DNA shown is the 45-base CDR3, in frame from base 1. V sheds 5 bases and J sheds 0 bases, leaving 13 bases between their ends. Sequencing was done on a sample of naive T cells sorted from blood. This sample's cell subset or site label indicates: cells isolated with a human naive T-cell isolation kit. This clonotype was obtained from a man aged 18 to 29 in good health. The chain uses TRBV27 and TRBJ1-1, with the D gene too uncertain to name. Here the CDR3 is given as CASSNGLSMNTEAFF. The bases read TGTGCCAGCAGTAACGGACTGAGCATGAACACTGAAGCTTTCTTT.